Below are 19 T cell receptor beta chains sequenced from a single sample in a study of CD8+ T cells in alopecia areata. The treatment here: oral pan-JAK inhibitor, 5-10 mg twice daily. In each case, RNA was isolated and then reverse transcribed into cDNA as the sequencing template. TCRdb's table, derived via immunoSEQ multiplex PCR, lists solely in-frame clones and lacks some. Among some 220,000 clones listed, about 58% were seen once. This sample comprised CD4+ T cells sorted from blood, obtained at week 4, from a patient treated with tofacitinib. The receptors originated from a human donor with alopecia areata.

V and J are TRBV5-1 and TRBJ2-1; maybe TRBD2 (6 bases). CDR3 length: 12 residues. Trimming pared 7 bases from V and 6 bases from J, leaving 11 bases between. Germline values: CDR1 SGHRS, CDR2 YFSETQ. As DNA, the CDR3 is TGCGCCAGCGAATCCGGGGGCAATGAGCAGTTCTTC. Amino acid sequence: CASESGGNEQFF.

J is TRBJ1-2 and V is TRBV29-1; D might be TRBD1 (5 bases). V lost 4 bases, J lost 4 bases, and 10 bases lay in between. This CDR3 contains 12 residues. Germline CDR1 is SQVTM and CDR2 is ANQGSEA. This CDR3 reads CSVVGQAYGYTF. In DNA form, the CDR3 reads TGCAGCGTTGTGGGGCAGGCCTATGGCTACACCTTC.

This clone was observed a few times. The genes are TRBV9 and TRBJ1-2; D is unclear. Looked up from germline, CDR1 is SGDLS and CDR2 is YYNGEE. CDR3 length: 12 residues. V gave up 0 bases and J gave up 8 bases, with 8 bases separating them. The CDR3: CASSVEDWGYTF. Written as DNA, the CDR3 is TGTGCCAGCAGCGTAGAAGACTGGGGCTACACCTTC.

This clone occurred once. The chain joins TRBV29-1 to TRBJ2-2; TRBD1 matches at 9 bases. J gave up 6 bases and V 7 bases, and 6 bases lay outside the gene matches. The CDR3 has 13 amino acids. Germline CDR1 and CDR2: SQVTM and ANQGSEA. This CDR3 is CSAGTGSPGELFF. CDR3 sequence (DNA): TGCAGCGCCGGGACAGGGAGTCCCGGGGAGCTGTTTTTT.

V gene TRBV18 combines with J gene TRBJ2-1; no clear D gene. From germline, CDR1 is KGHSH and CDR2 LQKENI. V dropped 2 bases and J dropped 5 bases, with 10 bases sitting between them. This CDR3 region has 14 residues. The DNA of the CDR3 is TGTGCCAGCTCACCAACAAGCCTTGACAATGAGCAGTTCTTC. It specifies CASSPTSLDNEQFF.

The chain couples TRBV5-1 to TRBJ2-5; 11 bases are a match to TRBD2. V was pared by 3 bases and J by 5 bases, with 12 bases of the junction left unmatched. Per germline, CDR1 SGHRS and CDR2 YFSETQ. The CDR3 extends over 17 amino acids. CDR3: CASSSQLTSGNRETQYF. In nucleotides, the CDR3 is TGCGCCAGCAGCTCCCAATTGACTAGCGGGAACCGCGAGACCCAGTACTTC.

This clone was seen repeatedly, ten times or more. J is TRBJ2-2 and V is TRBV2; D may be TRBD1 or TRBD2 (5 bases each). With 7 bases removed from V and 8 bases from J, the gap between germline ends came to 17 bases. Germline V gene sequence: CDR1 SNHLY, CDR2 FYNNEI. The CDR3 has 14 residues. Here the CDR3 reads CASINSGRSGELFF. In DNA, the CDR3 is TGTGCCAGCATCAACTCAGGGAGATCGGGGGAGCTGTTTTTT.

The V and J genes are TRBV9 and TRBJ2-3; unclear D gene. CDR3 length equals 15 residues. Germline assignment: CDR1 SGDLS and CDR2 YYNGEE. V gave up 0 bases and J gave up 0 bases, with 8 bases separating them. This CDR3 is CASSVAPGSTDTQYF. The CDR3 region has the DNA TGTGCCAGCAGCGTAGCCCCGGGTAGCACAGATACGCAGTATTTT.

The J gene is TRBJ1-1, the V gene TRBV30; no firm D call. V was shortened by 4 bases and J by 4 bases, with 7 bases between the two germline ends. The CDR3 is 11 amino acids. The germline V gene has CDR1 GTSNPN and CDR2 SVGIG (reference sequence). The CDR3 spells CAWIGGTEAFF. CDR3 bases: TGTGCCTGGATTGGAGGCACTGAAGCTTTCTTT.

The V call is TRBV30, the J call TRBJ1-5; maybe TRBD1 (6 bases). The CDR3 has 15 residues. Trimming shortened V by 2 bases and J by 9 bases, and 20 bases separated the two germline ends. The germline V gene encodes CDR1 GTSNPN and CDR2 SVGIG (reference sequence). The CDR3 protein is CAWSLTGVSTGPQHF. CDR3 DNA sequence: TGTGCCTGGAGTCTGACAGGCGTATCGACGGGGCCCCAGCATTTT.

The chain couples TRBV7-2 to TRBJ2-1; D assignment may be TRBD1 or TRBD2 (5 bases each). Germline V gives CDR1 SGHTA, CDR2 FQGNSA. The CDR3 length is 14 residues. V gave up 3 bases and J gave up 7 bases, with 13 bases separating them. The CDR3 reads CASSLGLGVNEQFF. Here the CDR3 DNA reads TGTGCCAGCAGCTTGGGGCTCGGGGTGAATGAGCAGTTCTTC.

The sample holds a few counts of this clone. The chain employs TRBV7-2 and TRBJ2-2; D is unresolved. Per the germline V gene, CDR1 is SGHTA and CDR2 is FQGNSA. There are 15 residues in the CDR3. V was pared by 4 bases and J by 1 base, with 10 bases between. The DNA of the CDR3 is TGTGCCAGCAGCTCCCGTTTCGGGAACACCGGGGAGCTGTTTTTT. It yields the protein CASSSRFGNTGELFF.

The rearrangement uses TRBV27 and TRBJ1-2; TRBD1 agrees at 7 bases. The CDR3 contains 16 residues. Germline V gene sequence: CDR1 MNHEY, CDR2 SMNVEV (reference sequence). J gave up 1 base and V 2 bases, and 7 bases lay outside the gene matches. CDR3 in amino acids: CASSLNRGPINYGYTF. Here the CDR3 DNA reads TGTGCCAGCAGTTTAAACAGGGGTCCCATTAACTATGGCTACACCTTC.

A word on this clone: In the same sample, other DNA sequences code for this CDR3. The chain links TRBV7-9 to TRBJ1-4; TRBD1 matches at 8 bases. J gave up 5 bases and V 5 bases, and 4 bases lay outside the gene matches. The CDR3 sequence is 14 residues long. From germline, CDR1 is SEHNR and CDR2 FQNEAQ (reference sequence). The CDR3 sequence is CASSLGTGNEKLFF. CDR3 coding DNA: TGTGCCAGCAGCCTCGGGACAGGCAATGAAAAACTGTTTTTT.

As regards this clone: Additional DNA sequences in this sample encode the identical CDR3. The chain has TRBV2 and TRBJ2-7; D not resolved. V gave up 2 bases and J gave up 1 base, with 6 bases separating them. The CDR3 loop spans 13 amino acids. The germline V gene has CDR1 SNHLY and CDR2 FYNNEI. The CDR3 reads CASSERPSYEQYF. The CDR3 DNA reads TGTGCCAGCAGTGAAAGACCTTCCTACGAGCAGTACTTC.

A few counts support this clone. V is TRBV7-9 and J is TRBJ1-1; unclear D gene. V was pared by 5 bases and J by 1 base, with 8 bases between. Germline assignment: CDR1 SEHNR and CDR2 FQNEAQ (reference sequence). This CDR3 has 13 residues. CDR3: CASSPLTNTEAFF. The CDR3 DNA is TGTGCCAGCAGCCCTCTGACGAACACTGAAGCTTTCTTT. The whole variable domain, remainder taken from reference TRBV7-9 and TRBJ1-1, is DTGVSQNPRHKITKRGQNVTFRCDPISEHNRLYWYRQTLGQGPEFLTYFQNEAQLEKSRLLSDRFSAERPKGSFSTLEIQRTEQGDSAMYLCASSPLTNTEAFFGQGTRLTVV.

The CDR3 here is CASSEDRNYEQYF. The DNA of the CDR3 is TGTGCCAGCAGTGAAGACAGGAACTACGAGCAGTACTTC. The chain joins TRBV25-1 to TRBJ2-7, with D maybe TRBD1 (6 bases). CDR3 length: 13 amino acids. The ends were cut back, 2 bases at V and 3 bases at J, with 8 bases in the middle. Per the germline V gene, CDR1 is MGHDK and CDR2 is SYGVNS.

The rearrangement links TRBV2 to TRBJ1-4; no clear D gene. The germline CDR1 and CDR2 sequences are SNHLY and FYNNEI. V was pared by 6 bases and J by 8 bases, with 16 bases between. CDR3 length: 14 amino acids. The CDR3 sequence is CASRTDTPEEKLFF. CDR3 nucleotide sequence: TGTGCCAGCAGGACGGATACACCCGAAGAAAAACTGTTTTTT.

The rearrangement joins TRBV25-1 to TRBJ2-7, with D perhaps TRBD1 (5 bases). With 2 bases removed from V and 5 bases from J, the gap between germline ends came to 13 bases. This CDR3 contains 14 residues. Germline V gene lookup returns CDR1 MGHDK and CDR2 SYGVNS. The CDR3 DNA is TGTGCCAGCAGTGAACAGGGATCGGGCCACGAGCAGTACTTC. As protein: CASSEQGSGHEQYF.